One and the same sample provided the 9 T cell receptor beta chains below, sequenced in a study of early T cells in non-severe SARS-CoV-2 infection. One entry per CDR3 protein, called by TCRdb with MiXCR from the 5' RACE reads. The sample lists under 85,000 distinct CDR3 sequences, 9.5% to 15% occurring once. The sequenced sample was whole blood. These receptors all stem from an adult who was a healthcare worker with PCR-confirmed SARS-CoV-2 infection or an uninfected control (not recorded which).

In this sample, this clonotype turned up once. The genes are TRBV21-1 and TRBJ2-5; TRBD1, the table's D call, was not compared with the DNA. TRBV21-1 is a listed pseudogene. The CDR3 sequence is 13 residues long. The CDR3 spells CTSSNGARETQYF. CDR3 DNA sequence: TGTACCAGCAGCAACGGTGCCCGGGAGACCCAGTACTTC.

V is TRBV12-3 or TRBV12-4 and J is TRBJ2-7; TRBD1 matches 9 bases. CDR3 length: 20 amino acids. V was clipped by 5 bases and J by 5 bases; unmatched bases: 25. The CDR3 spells CASSPQEVPGHGDRVDEQYF. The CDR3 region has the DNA TGTGCCAGCAGTCCCCAAGAGGTCCCGGGGCACGGGGACAGGGTAGACGAGCAGTACTTC.

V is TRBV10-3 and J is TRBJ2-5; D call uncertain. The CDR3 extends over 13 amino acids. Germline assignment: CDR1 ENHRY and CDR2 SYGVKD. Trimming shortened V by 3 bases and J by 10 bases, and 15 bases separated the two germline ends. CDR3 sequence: CAISDSAGRSQYF. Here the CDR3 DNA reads TGTGCCATCAGTGATTCGGCAGGTCGGAGCCAGTACTTC.

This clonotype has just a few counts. The DNA for the CDR3 is TGTGCCAGCAGTGATCTTAATGAAAAACTGTTTTTT. This encodes CASSDLNEKLFF. V is TRBV2 and J is TRBJ1-4; the D is unclear. Per the germline V gene, CDR1 is SNHLY and CDR2 is FYNNEI. The germline V and J ends were trimmed by 3 bases and 4 bases, with 3 bases remaining between them. This CDR3 has 12 residues. Full variable domain (outside the CDR3, taken from reference TRBV2 and TRBJ1-4): EPEVTQTPSHQVTQMGQEVILRCVPISNHLYFYWYRQILGQKVEFLVSFYNNEISEKSEIFDDQFSVERPDGSNFTLKIRSTKLEDSAMYFCASSDLNEKLFFGSGTQLSVL.

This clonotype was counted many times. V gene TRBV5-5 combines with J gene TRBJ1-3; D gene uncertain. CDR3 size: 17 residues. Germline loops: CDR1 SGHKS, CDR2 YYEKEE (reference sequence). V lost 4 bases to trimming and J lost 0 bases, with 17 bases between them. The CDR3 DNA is TGTGCCAGCAGCGTGGATGAAAAATACATCTCTGGAAACACCATATATTTT. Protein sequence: CASSVDEKYISGNTIYF.

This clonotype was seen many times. This chain's CDR3 is CASIRGSEAFF. In nucleotides, the CDR3 is TGTGCCAGCATAAGGGGTTCTGAAGCTTTCTTT. This chain joins TRBV6-1 and TRBJ1-1, with D perhaps matching TRBD1 (5 bases). This CDR3 contains 11 residues. Germline lookup yields CDR1 MNHNS and CDR2 SASEGT. The germline V and J ends were trimmed by 7 bases and 6 bases, with 9 bases remaining between them.

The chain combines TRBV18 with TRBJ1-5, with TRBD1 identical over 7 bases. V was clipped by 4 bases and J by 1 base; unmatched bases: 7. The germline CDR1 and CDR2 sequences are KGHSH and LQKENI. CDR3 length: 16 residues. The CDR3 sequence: CASSRTDRASNQPQHF. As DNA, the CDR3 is TGTGCCAGCTCACGAACAGACAGGGCGAGCAATCAGCCCCAGCATTTT.

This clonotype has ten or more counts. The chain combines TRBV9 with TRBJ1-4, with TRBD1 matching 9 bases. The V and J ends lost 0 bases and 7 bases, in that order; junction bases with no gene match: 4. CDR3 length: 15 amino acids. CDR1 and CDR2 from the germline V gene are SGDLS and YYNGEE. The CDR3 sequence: CASSVGDRDGEKLFF. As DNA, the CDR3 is TGTGCCAGCAGCGTAGGGGACAGGGACGGTGAAAAACTGTTTTTT. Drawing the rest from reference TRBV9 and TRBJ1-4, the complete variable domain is DSGVTQTPKHLITATGQRVTLRCSPRSGDLSVYWYQQSLDQGLQFLIQYYNGEERAKGNILERFSAQQFPDLHSELNLSSLELGDSALYFCASSVGDRDGEKLFFGSGTQLSVL.

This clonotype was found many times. The CDR3 protein is CSVRTSVHYEQYF. The CDR3 nucleotides read TGCAGTGTCAGGACTAGCGTACACTACGAGCAGTACTTC. The V gene is TRBV20-1, the J gene TRBJ2-7; 9 bases agree with TRBD2. Germline-derived CDR1 and CDR2 are DFQATT and SNEGSKA (reference sequence). Trimming removed 7 bases from V and 3 bases from J; junction bases left unmatched: 7. The CDR3 sequence is 13 residues long.